The clone carrying this T cell receptor beta chain was picked up a small number of times. Germline loops: CDR1 MNHEY, CDR2 SMNVEV (reference sequence). Trimming pared 2 bases from V and 2 bases from J, leaving 10 bases between. This CDR3 is built from 15 residues. The sample belongs to a study of blood T cell repertoires in COVID-19. In the study overall: Whether acute or convalescent, the COVID-19 samples came from the United States, Italy and Spain.

Seattle patients were enrolled during active infection and followed longitudinally. The repertoire was sequenced with immunoSEQ multiplex PCR; TCRdb's copy has only in-frame clones and lacks some. This table holds about 210,000 clones, almost 85% found once. Material: peripheral blood. This chain joins TRBV27 and TRBJ2-1; tentatively, D is TRBD2 (5 bases). This clonotype originated in a man aged 45-65 years with COVID-19, enrolled during active disease. For the CDR3, the DNA is TGTGCCAGCAGTTTAAGCTTGGGAGCCTACAATGAGCAGTTCTTC. This sequence encodes CASSLSLGAYNEQFF.